This is a list of T cell receptor beta chains from one sample in a study of cytomegalovirus exposure and HLA in healthy donors. Repertoires were generated with immunoSEQ multiplex PCR, while TCRdb's copy carries only in-frame clones and drops some. The table includes about 170,000 clones, roughly 80% detected once. Sequenced material: PBMCs. The origin of the receptors is a male donor in good health and CMV-seronegative. Both conserved end residues are part of each CDR3. A D gene is named only where the DNA matches it firmly. Not every row has a clone size; where given, it reads once, few, many or a size class.

V,size,D,J,CDR3,DNA
TRBV15,once,.,TRBJ1-5,CATSRETGLNQPQHF,TGTGCCACCAGCAGAGAAACAGGGCTAAATCAGCCCCAGCATTTT
TRBV18,.,.,TRBJ1-1,CASSLQVNTEAFF,TGTGCCAGCTCACTGCAGGTTAACACTGAAGCTTTCTTT
TRBV15,.,.,TRBJ2-2,CATSVSGELFF,TGTGCCACCAGCGTCTCCGGGGAGCTGTTTTTT
TRBV5-1,.,TRBD1,TRBJ2-5,CASSSGTGGKETQYF,TGCGCCAGCAGCTCCGGGACAGGTGGCAAAGAGACCCAGTACTTC
TRBV10-2,.,.,TRBJ1-2,CASSESARGTFIGYTF,TGCGCCAGCAGTGAGTCGGCACGGGGGACTTTTATAGGCTACACCTTC
TRBV5-4,.,.,TRBJ2-1,CASSFGGPYNEQFF,TGTGCCAGCAGCTTTGGGGGCCCCTACAATGAGCAGTTCTTC
TRBV9,once,TRBD1,TRBJ1-2,CASSLNPGQGGYGYTF,TGTGCCAGCAGCCTAAACCCGGGACAGGGGGGCTATGGCTACACCTTC
TRBV25-1,.,TRBD1,TRBJ2-2,CASIGQGPGELFF,TGTGCCAGCATCGGACAGGGACCCGGGGAGCTGTTTTTT
TRBV30,once,.,TRBJ1-3,CAWSEITGFGNTIYF,TGTGCCTGGAGTGAGATCACAGGGTTTGGAAACACCATATATTTT
TRBV5-6,.,TRBD1,TRBJ2-5,CASRRQGGETQYF,TGTGCCAGCAGGAGACAGGGGGGAGAGACCCAGTACTTC
TRBV7-6,.,.,TRBJ1-5,CASSFSGNQPQHF,TGTGCCAGCAGCTTTTCCGGGAATCAGCCCCAGCATTTT
TRBV19,.,TRBD1,TRBJ1-1,CASSIPRYGQGRTEAFF,TGTGCCAGTAGTATACCCCGCTACGGACAGGGGAGGACTGAAGCTTTCTTT
TRBV6-6,.,.,TRBJ1-3,CASSPGQGSGNTIYF,TGTGCCAGCAGTCCCGGGCAGGGATCTGGAAACACCATATATTTT
TRBV5-1,.,TRBD2,TRBJ2-3,CASSPHAGGTDTQYF,TGCGCCAGCAGCCCTCATGCGGGGGGTACAGATACGCAGTATTTT
TRBV15,.,.,TRBJ1-3,CATSRDPDSGNTIYF,TGTGCCACCAGCAGAGATCCAGACTCTGGAAACACCATATATTTT
TRBV30,.,TRBD1,TRBJ1-1,CAWSAQGAGGEAFF,TGTGCCTGGAGTGCCCAGGGGGCCGGGGGCGAAGCTTTCTTT
TRBV6-5,.,.,TRBJ2-2,CASSVTVNTGELFF,TGTGCCAGCAGTGTTACAGTGAACACCGGGGAGCTGTTTTTT
TRBV7-6,.,.,TRBJ2-7,CASSLGVGGFPYEQYF,TGTGCCAGCAGCTTGGGCGTGGGGGGATTCCCCTACGAGCAGTACTTC
TRBV7-9,.,.,TRBJ2-7,CASSLRGVYEQYF,TGTGCCAGCAGCTTACGCGGGGTCTACGAGCAGTACTTC
TRBV6-6,once,.,TRBJ1-5,CASSGTGNQPQHF,TGTGCCAGCAGCGGTACAGGGAATCAGCCCCAGCATTTT
TRBV12-5,.,TRBD1,TRBJ1-3,CASGLVHGQGTGNTIYF,TGTGCTAGTGGTTTGGTACACGGACAGGGGACTGGAAACACCATATATTTT
TRBV13,.,TRBD1,TRBJ2-1,CASNTGQGMNEQFF,TGTGCCAGCAACACGGGACAGGGGATGAATGAGCAGTTCTTC
TRBV7-8,.,TRBD1,TRBJ1-6,CASSLDSGGNSPLHF,TGTGCCAGCAGCTTAGATTCAGGGGGCAATTCACCCCTCCACTTT
TRBV9,few,.,TRBJ1-3,CASSLRTGFSGNTIYF,TGTGCCAGCAGCCTCCGGACTGGATTCTCTGGAAACACCATATATTTT
TRBV6-5,.,.,TRBJ2-3,CASTSGMTDTQYF,TGTGCCAGCACCTCGGGGATGACAGATACGCAGTATTTT
TRBV5-1,.,.,TRBJ2-5,CASSLISGQETQYF,TGCGCCAGCAGCTTGATATCGGGCCAAGAGACCCAGTACTTC
TRBV9,.,.,TRBJ1-1,CASSPHGGAGVNTEAFF,TGTGCCAGCAGCCCACATGGCGGTGCGGGCGTGAACACTGAAGCTTTCTTT
TRBV5-6,.,.,TRBJ2-2,CASSLGRVPGELFF,TGTGCCAGCAGCTTGGGGAGGGTTCCCGGGGAGCTGTTTTTT
TRBV10-2,.,.,TRBJ2-3,CASSEATANTQYF,TGCGCCAGCAGTGAAGCTACAGCCAATACGCAGTATTTT
TRBV5-6,.,.,TRBJ2-1,CASSFRVGSYNEQFF,TGTGCCAGCAGCTTCAGGGTGGGCTCCTACAATGAGCAGTTCTTC
TRBV7-9,.,.,TRBJ1-4,CASSPTSRATNEKLFF,TGTGCCAGCAGCCCGACATCTCGAGCAACTAATGAAAAACTGTTTTTT
TRBV4-1,.,TRBD2,TRBJ2-1,CASSGVLGRAYNEQFF,TGCGCCAGCAGCGGGGTCTTGGGGAGGGCGTACAATGAGCAGTTCTTC
TRBV7-9,.,TRBD2,TRBJ2-7,CASSPAGGGSSYEQYF,TGTGCCAGCAGCCCCGCCGGCGGGGGGAGCTCCTACGAGCAGTACTTC
TRBV30,.,TRBD1,TRBJ1-2,CAWRPDRVSGEGGYTF,TGTGCCTGGAGACCAGACAGGGTCTCCGGAGAAGGTGGCTACACCTTC
TRBV10-2,.,.,TRBJ2-1,CASSRSGGQGYNEQFF,TGCGCCAGCAGTCGGAGCGGGGGACAGGGCTACAATGAGCAGTTCTTC
TRBV2,.,TRBD1,TRBJ1-2,CASSEARDRPWGYTF,TGTGCCAGCAGTGAAGCTCGGGACAGGCCATGGGGCTACACCTTC
TRBV4-1,.,TRBD1,TRBJ2-2,CASSQGIRGTGELFF,TGCGCCAGCAGCCAAGGGATCAGGGGGACCGGGGAGCTGTTTTTT
TRBV4-1,.,.,TRBJ1-5,CASSQVPGSNQPQHF,TGCGCCAGCAGCCAAGTACCGGGAAGCAATCAGCCCCAGCATTTT
TRBV5-5,.,.,TRBJ1-5,CASSLAGGGQPQHF,TGTGCCAGCAGCTTAGCAGGAGGAGGTCAGCCCCAGCATTTT
TRBV6-5,once,.,TRBJ2-5,CASSYGLETQYF,TGTGCCAGCAGTTACGGCTTGGAGACCCAGTACTTC